This T cell receptor beta chain originates from a study of CD8 T cells in ankylosing spondylitis. General study findings and limits: Ankylosing spondylitis blood seemed to carry a telltale TCR beta motif made of roughly 8 highly homologous variants.

Trimming took off 4 bases at V and 6 bases at J, with 13 bases between the two ends. Germline CDR1 reads SEHNR; CDR2 reads FQNEAQ (reference sequence). CDR3 size: 14 residues. By quantitative 5'-RACE with molecular barcodes, the TCR beta libraries were made. MiXCR was run by TCRdb on the 5' RACE reads, yielding one entry per CDR3 protein. This table has over 700,000 distinct CDR3 sequences, 15% to 20% appearing once. Only a few counts were recorded for this clonotype. No antigen is known for it. Sequencing was done on a sample of blood, either unsorted or a sorted T cell fraction (not recorded which). This TCR derives from a male donor with ankylosing spondylitis. The rearrangement joins TRBV7-9 to TRBJ2-1; D is ambiguous. This CDR3 is CASSSTIDANEQFF. As DNA, the CDR3 is TGTGCCAGCAGCTCCACTATAGACGCCAATGAGCAGTTCTTC. The full variable domain, completed using reference TRBV7-9 and TRBJ2-1, is DTGVSQNPRHKITKRGQNVTFRCDPISEHNRLYWYRQTLGQGPEFLTYFQNEAQLEKSRLLSDRFSAERPKGSFSTLEIQRTEQGDSAMYLCASSSTIDANEQFFGPGTRLTVL.